This TCR beta chain was documented in a study of T cells in Graves' hyperthyroidism and ophthalmopathy. Overall study findings and caveats: Before onset, ophthalmopathy was predicted by the model a median roughly six months earlier. Peripheral blood also featured most of the thyroid clonotypes expanded above 0.001.

CDR3 length: 13 residues. Germline V gene lookup returns CDR1 MDHEN and CDR2 SYDVKM. V was trimmed by 2 bases and J by 7 bases, leaving 12 bases between them. A note on this clonotype: The target antigen is unknown.

TCR beta CDR3 sequences were amplified from RNA transcripts. During a first-round RT-PCR of the TCR CDR3, the HTBI primer set was used. TCRdb passed the multiplex PCR reads through MiXCR, listing each CDR3 protein once. The profile shows 350,000 or so distinct CDR3 sequences, roughly 18% of them singletons. The TCR originated in a woman aged 40-49 years with Graves' ophthalmopathy. V gene TRBV28 combines with J gene TRBJ2-7; no firm D call. Sequences were obtained from blood. The CDR3 DNA is TGTGCCAGCAGTTTAATCGGTATCTTTGAGCAGTACTTC. Translating it yields CASSLIGIFEQYF.